The rows below give T cell receptor beta chains drawn from one sample of a study of cytomegalovirus exposure and HLA in healthy donors. Produced via immunoSEQ multiplex PCR; TCRdb's table is partial and in-frame only. The data show 50,000 to 70,000 clones, about four fifths seen once. Sequencing used PBMCs. The source of these receptors is a woman in her forties in good health and CMV-seronegative. Both conserved end residues are part of each CDR3. The order of the fields is V gene, clone size, J gene, D gene, CDR3 DNA, CDR3 protein. D genes are given only for firm matches. A clone size is listed for some rows: how often the clone was seen (once, few, many), or a class if it is expanded.

TRBV5-1,NA,TRBJ2-7,TRBD2,TGCGCCAGCAGCGCGGGACTAGCGGGTATCTACGAGCAGTACTTC,CASSAGLAGIYEQYF
TRBV7-9,NA,TRBJ2-3,TRBD2,TGTGCCAGCCGGAAAGGGCTAGCGGGAGCCACAGATACGCAGTATTTT,CASRKGLAGATDTQYF
TRBV28,NA,TRBJ2-3,TRBD2,TGTGCCAGCAGGGGACTAGCGGGAGAAACAGATACGCAGTATTTT,CASRGLAGETDTQYF
TRBV5-4,few,TRBJ2-7,TRBD2,TGTGCCAGCAGCCTAGCGGGAGGGTTCGAGCAGTACTTC,CASSLAGGFEQYF
TRBV28,NA,TRBJ1-5,NA,TGTGCCAGCAGTTTAGGAGGTAATAGCAATCAGCCCCAGCATTTT,CASSLGGNSNQPQHF
TRBV11-3,few,TRBJ1-1,NA,TGTGCCAGCAGCGTAAACATGAACACTGAAGCTTTCTTT,CASSVNMNTEAFF
TRBV11-2,NA,TRBJ1-1,NA,TGTGCCAGCAGCTTAGGACAGAGCACTGAAGCTTTCTTT,CASSLGQSTEAFF
TRBV28,few,TRBJ2-1,NA,TGTGCCAGCAGTCACCAGGGGCCCCCCTACAATGAGCAGTTCTTC,CASSHQGPPYNEQFF
TRBV28,few,TRBJ1-2,TRBD1,TGTGCCAGCAGCCGCCCGCAGGGGGGCTATGGCTACACCTTC,CASSRPQGGYGYTF
TRBV5-4,NA,TRBJ2-1,NA,TGTGCCAGCAGCTTGGGCAGGGAAGATGAGCAGTTCTTC,CASSLGREDEQFF
TRBV19,NA,TRBJ1-5,TRBD1,TGTGCCAGCGCCGACAGGGGTAAGGATCAGCCCCAGCATTTT,CASADRGKDQPQHF
TRBV19,NA,TRBJ2-7,TRBD2,TGTGCCAGTAGACCCAGGGCGGCGGGAGTTATAGACGAGCAGTACTTC,CASRPRAAGVIDEQYF
TRBV27,NA,TRBJ1-4,TRBD1,TGTGCCAGCAAACAGGGGTGGAGAACTAATGAAAAACTGTTTTTT,CASKQGWRTNEKLFF
TRBV13,NA,TRBJ2-2,NA,TGTGCCAGCAGCTCCCAGAGCCACAGGGAGTGGGGCACCGGGGAGCTGTTTTTT,CASSSQSHREWGTGELFF
TRBV5-1,NA,TRBJ2-3,NA,TGCGCCAGCAGCTTGGACAGGGTTAGGGGGGATACGCAGTATTTT,CASSLDRVRGDTQYF
TRBV27,NA,TRBJ1-1,TRBD1,TGTGCCAGCAGTTTCGGGACAGGGGTGACTGAAGCTTTCTTT,CASSFGTGVTEAFF
TRBV6-5,NA,TRBJ1-1,NA,TGTGCCAGCAGTTTGTTACAGAACACTGAAGCTTTCTTT,CASSLLQNTEAFF
TRBV7-9,NA,TRBJ2-1,TRBD2,TGTGCCAGCAGCCCAGAGCGGGGGACCTACAATGAGCAGTTCTTC,CASSPERGTYNEQFF
TRBV28,NA,TRBJ2-7,NA,TGTGCCAGCAGTTACGCGGCTCGGGAGCAGTACTTC,CASSYAAREQYF
TRBV28,NA,TRBJ2-7,NA,TGTGCCAGCAGGCAAGGGGCCCCCTACGAGCAGTACTTC,CASRQGAPYEQYF
TRBV5-1,NA,TRBJ2-1,TRBD2,TGCGCCAGCAGCCAGGGACTAGCGGGCTACAATGAGCAGTTCTTC,CASSQGLAGYNEQFF
TRBV30,once,TRBJ2-7,TRBD1,TGTGCCTGGAGCCTCGGGACAGGGAGAGAGCAGTACTTC,CAWSLGTGREQYF
TRBV7-9,NA,TRBJ2-7,TRBD1,TGTGCCAGCAGCTTATCGGCGACAGGGGGTTACGAGCAGTACTTC,CASSLSATGGYEQYF
TRBV9,NA,TRBJ2-3,TRBD2,TGTGCCAGCAGCGTCGGACTAGCGGGAAACACAGATACGCAGTATTTT,CASSVGLAGNTDTQYF
TRBV28,NA,TRBJ1-2,NA,TGTGCCAGCAGATCGCCCCGACGGAGAGGCTACACCTTC,CASRSPRRRGYTF
TRBV9,NA,TRBJ2-7,NA,TGTGCCAGCAGCCCTAGGAGGGACGGGTCCGAGCAGTACTTC,CASSPRRDGSEQYF
TRBV5-1,NA,TRBJ1-1,NA,TGCGCCAGCAGCTTGGTGGGCCAGGGCGTGAACACTGAAGCTTTCTTT,CASSLVGQGVNTEAFF
TRBV5-1,once,TRBJ2-1,TRBD2,TGCGCCAGCAGCCCAAACCTCAGGACTAGCCCCACAGATGAGCAGTTCTTC,CASSPNLRTSPTDEQFF
TRBV28,NA,TRBJ1-1,NA,TGTGCCAGCAGCCCCTGGGGGGGGAAGAACACTGAAGCTTTCTTT,CASSPWGGKNTEAFF
TRBV2,NA,TRBJ1-1,NA,TGTGCCAGCAGTGAAGGACAGCTCATGAACACTGAAGCTTTCTTT,CASSEGQLMNTEAFF
TRBV5-1,NA,TRBJ2-6,TRBD1,TGCGCCAGCAGCTATGAGGGACAGGGTGACTCTGGGGCCAACGTCCTGACTTTC,CASSYEGQGDSGANVLTF
TRBV7-9,NA,TRBJ1-1,NA,TGTTCCAGCAGCTTTATGTTTACTGAAGCTTTCTTT,CSSSFMFTEAFF
TRBV6-1,NA,TRBJ1-2,TRBD1,TGTGCCAGCAGTGAATGGAGGACAGGGGCCAACTATGGCTACACCTTC,CASSEWRTGANYGYTF
TRBV30,NA,TRBJ1-1,NA,TGTGCCTGGAGTCCCGGGGGAACTGAAGCTTTCTTT,CAWSPGGTEAFF
TRBV5-4,NA,TRBJ1-5,TRBD1,TGTGCCAGCAGCTTAGAGGACAGGCCCGATCATTATAGCAATCAGCCCCAGCATTTT,CASSLEDRPDHYSNQPQHF
TRBV27,few,TRBJ2-7,NA,TGTGCCAGCAGTTACCACCGGTTGTCCGAGCAGTACTTC,CASSYHRLSEQYF
TRBV20-1,NA,TRBJ1-1,NA,TGCAGTGCTAGGAGGGTGGGTGAAGCTTTCTTT,CSARRVGEAFF
TRBV11-2,NA,TRBJ2-7,NA,TGTGCCAGCAGCGTCCCGTCTAGGTCCTCCTACGAGCAGTACTTC,CASSVPSRSSYEQYF
TRBV4-3,NA,TRBJ2-6,NA,TGCGCCAGCAGCCAAGGGACCATCCGCGGGTCTGGGGCCAACGTCCTGACTTTC,CASSQGTIRGSGANVLTF
TRBV11-2,medium-sized,TRBJ2-7,NA,TGTGCCAGCAGCACACAGGGACCGTACGAGCAGTACTTC,CASSTQGPYEQYF